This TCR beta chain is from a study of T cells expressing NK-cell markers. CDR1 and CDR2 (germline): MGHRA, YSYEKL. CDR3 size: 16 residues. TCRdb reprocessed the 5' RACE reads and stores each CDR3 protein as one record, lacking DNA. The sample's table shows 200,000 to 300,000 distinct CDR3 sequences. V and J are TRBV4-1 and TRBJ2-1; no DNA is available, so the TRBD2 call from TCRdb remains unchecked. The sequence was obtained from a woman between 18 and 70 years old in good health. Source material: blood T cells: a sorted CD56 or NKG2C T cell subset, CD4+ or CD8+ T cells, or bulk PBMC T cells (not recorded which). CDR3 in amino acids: CASSQASGSSYNEQFF.